This passage covers 31 T cell receptor beta chains from one sample sequenced in a study of blood T cell repertoires in COVID-19. Repertoires were generated with immunoSEQ multiplex PCR, while TCRdb's copy carries only in-frame clones and drops some. The table has fewer than 350,000 clones, 65% to 90% seen once; the top ten hold roughly 2.9%. The sample taken for sequencing was peripheral blood. Receptor source: a woman aged 55-69 years with active or convalescent COVID-19.

The V call is TRBV28, the J call TRBJ1-1; 10 bases are shared with TRBD1. In germline, CDR1 is MDHEN, CDR2 SYDVKM. There are 15 residues in the CDR3. Trimming took 6 bases from V and 7 from J; bases not matched to a gene: 11. The CDR3 is CASSENDGQGGEAFF. As DNA, the CDR3 is TGTGCCAGCAGCGAGAATGATGGACAGGGGGGTGAAGCTTTCTTT.

In this sample, this clone turned up once. The CDR3 nucleotides are TGCGCCAGCAGCTCCCAGGGAGGCGGGGAGCTGTTTTTT. It translates to CASSSQGGGELFF. This chain connects TRBV5-1 to TRBJ2-2; TRBD2 might be the D (6 bases). V was pared by 3 bases and J by 7 bases, with 10 bases between. Germline V CDR1 and CDR2: SGHRS, YFSETQ. The CDR3 sequence is 13 residues long.

The chain employs TRBV30 and TRBJ1-1; D may be TRBD1 (6 bases). The germline CDR1 and CDR2 sequences are GTSNPN and SVGIG (reference sequence). This CDR3 spans 13 amino acids. The V end lost 0 bases, the J end lost 5 bases, and 10 bases lay between the germline ends. The CDR3 coding sequence is TGTGCCTGGAGTGTTGAAGGGGGAACTGAAGCTTTCTTT. This codes for CAWSVEGGTEAFF. Filled out from reference TRBV30 and TRBJ1-1, the complete variable domain reads SQTIHQWPATLVQPVGSPLSLECTVEGTSNPNLYWYRQAAGRGLQLLFYSVGIGQISSEVPQNLSASRPQDRQFILSSKKLLLSDSGFYLCAWSVEGGTEAFFGQGTRLTVV.

This clone was seen just once. The rearrangement links TRBV2 to TRBJ2-7; 8 bases fit TRBD1. Trimming at V came to 5 bases and at J to 0 bases, leaving 6 bases not matched to a gene. Germline CDR1 reads SNHLY; CDR2 reads FYNNEI. This CDR3 is 15 amino acids long. CDR3 sequence reads: CASSPRTGSSYEQYF. The CDR3 coding sequence is TGTGCCAGCAGTCCCCGGACAGGGAGCTCCTACGAGCAGTACTTC.

The chain recombines TRBV27 with TRBJ1-2, with 8 positions matching TRBD1. V lost 9 bases to trimming and J lost 4 bases; unmatched junction nucleotides: 16. Germline CDR1 reads MNHEY; CDR2 reads SMNVEV (reference sequence). The CDR3 has 16 residues. Written as DNA, the CDR3 is TGTGCCAGTAGATCAGAATCAGGGGGCGTATTCTATGGCTACACCTTC. Protein sequence: CASRSESGGVFYGYTF.

This clone turned up a few times. V gene TRBV7-9 combines with J gene TRBJ2-7, with TRBD1 identical over 7 bases. Germline CDR1 and CDR2: SEHNR and FQNEAQ (reference sequence). The V and J ends lost 5 bases and 2 bases, in that order; junction bases with no gene match: 15. The CDR3 runs 17 residues. Here the CDR3 reads CASSGADLTGIAYEQYF. The CDR3 DNA reads as TGTGCCAGCAGCGGGGCCGACCTGACAGGGATCGCCTACGAGCAGTACTTC.

The chain uses TRBV5-1 and TRBJ2-5; 7 bases line up with TRBD1. The CDR3 is 16 residues long. Trimming cost V 5 bases and J 5 bases; bases outside gene matches: 15. From germline, CDR1 is SGHRS and CDR2 YFSETQ. The CDR3 DNA is TGCGCCAGCAGACGCGGACAGGCGATTGACGTGGAGACCCAGTACTTC. It yields the protein CASRRGQAIDVETQYF.

This chain uses TRBV12-5 with TRBJ1-5; possibly TRBD1 for D (6 bases). V was shortened by 6 bases and J by 12 bases, with 15 bases between the two germline ends. CDR1 and CDR2 from the germline V gene are LGHNT and FRNRAP. This CDR3 contains 12 residues. The CDR3: CASGTHREDQHF. CDR3 nucleotides: TGTGCTAGTGGGACCCACAGGGAAGACCAGCATTTT. The entire variable domain, with the rest obtained from reference TRBV12-5 and TRBJ1-5, is as follows: DARVTQTPRHKVTEMGQEVTMRCQPILGHNTVFWYRQTMMQGLELLAYFRNRAPLDDSGMPKDRFSAEMPDATLATLKIQPSEPRDSAVYFCASGTHREDQHFGDGTRLSIL.

This clone was observed a single time. The chain carries TRBV6-5 and TRBJ2-3; 9 nucleotides match TRBD2. Unmatched junction bases numbered 5, after V lost 0 bases and J lost 7 bases. There are 15 residues in the CDR3. CDR1 is MNHEY, CDR2 SVGAGI, per germline. The CDR3 here is CASSYSGTSPHTQYF. Written as DNA, the CDR3 is TGTGCCAGCAGTTACTCGGGGACTAGCCCACATACGCAGTATTTT.

This clone was seen a few times. The chain joins TRBV10-3 to TRBJ2-1; a weak D match, TRBD2 (7 bases). Germline V gives CDR1 ENHRY, CDR2 SYGVKD. CDR3 length: 14 amino acids. V was trimmed by 10 bases and J by 1 base, leaving 14 bases between them. As DNA, the CDR3 is TGTGCCACTCTAGGGGGGGGTTCCTACAATGAGCAGTTCTTC. Translating gives CATLGGGSYNEQFF.

The chain couples TRBV7-6 to TRBJ1-5; 9 positions match TRBD1. The V and J ends lost 5 bases and 4 bases, in that order; junction bases with no gene match: 12. In germline, CDR1 is SGHVS, CDR2 FNYEAQ. There are 17 residues in the CDR3. The CDR3 loop reads CASSPRPDRGANQPQHF. CDR3 DNA sequence: TGTGCCAGCAGCCCAAGACCGGACAGGGGAGCGAATCAGCCCCAGCATTTT. Complete variable domain (other parts from reference TRBV7-6 and TRBJ1-5): GAGVSQSPRYKVTKRGQDVALRCDPISGHVSLYWYRQALGQGPEFLTYFNYEAQQDKSGLPNDRFSAERPEGSISTLTIQRTEQRDSAMYRCASSPRPDRGANQPQHFGDGTRLSIL.

The chain combines TRBV7-2 with TRBJ2-5; D ambiguous. CDR1 and CDR2 (germline): SGHTA, FQGNSA. The CDR3 extends over 12 amino acids. Between the trimmed V and J ends, which lost 4 bases and 4 bases, there was a span of 7 bases. CDR3 sequence (DNA): TGTGCCAGCAGCTCCTATAGAGAGACCCAGTACTTC. Its translation: CASSSYRETQYF.

The chain recombines TRBV5-1 with TRBJ1-2; possible D gene TRBD1, 5 bases. Trimming took off 0 bases at V and 5 bases at J, with 11 bases between the two ends. This CDR3 region has 14 residues. Looked up from germline, CDR1 is SGHRS and CDR2 is YFSETQ. DNA for the CDR3: TGCGCCAGCAGCTTGGCGCCCAGGGAATATGGCTACACCTTC. Translated, it gives CASSLAPREYGYTF.

This rearrangement joins TRBV27 to TRBJ1-1; D remains ambiguous. This CDR3 region has 14 residues. Trimming took off 5 bases at V and 1 base at J, with 11 bases between the two ends. Germline V gene lookup returns CDR1 MNHEY and CDR2 SMNVEV (reference sequence). CDR3 sequence: CASSRPGGNTEAFF. DNA for the CDR3: TGTGCCAGCAGTCGGCCAGGTGGGAACACTGAAGCTTTCTTT.

The rearrangement joins TRBV7-3 to TRBJ1-1, with D possibly matching TRBD1 (6 bases). Trimming stripped 1 base from V and 7 bases from J, with 10 bases between. CDR1 SGHTA and CDR2 FQGTGA come from the germline V gene. CDR3 length: 13 residues. The CDR3 here is CASSLNPGDEAFF. CDR3 sequence (DNA): TGTGCCAGCAGCTTAAATCCAGGGGATGAAGCTTTCTTT.

This clone was seen a single time. The CDR3 region has the DNA TGTGCCAGCAGTTACTCGGAACAGGGGGACACTGAAGCTTTCTTT. Its translation: CASSYSEQGDTEAFF. The chain carries TRBV6-5 and TRBJ1-1; 8 bases line up with TRBD1. CDR1 is MNHEY, CDR2 SVGAGI, per germline. The CDR3 consists of 15 residues. Germline trimming cut 0 bases from V and 3 bases from J; bases unmatched to any gene: 3.

V gene TRBV27 combines with J gene TRBJ1-2; TRBD1 matches at 11 bases. The CDR3 contains 15 residues. From germline, CDR1 is MNHEY and CDR2 SMNVEV (reference sequence). The V and J ends lost 2 bases and 2 bases, in that order; junction bases with no gene match: 1. The chain's CDR3 is CASSLRTGGNYGYTF. The CDR3 DNA reads as TGTGCCAGCAGTTTACGGACAGGGGGCAACTATGGCTACACCTTC.

The gene calls are TRBV6-5 and TRBJ1-4; 9 bases agree with TRBD1. The germline V gene encodes CDR1 MNHEY and CDR2 SVGAGI. This CDR3 contains 14 residues. The V segment lost 10 bases and the J segment 6 bases; nucleotides outside the gene matches: 9. CDR3 DNA: TGTGCCACTAAATACGGGACAGGGTATGAAAAACTGTTTTTT. It translates to CATKYGTGYEKLFF.

In DNA, the CDR3 is TGTGCCAGCAGCTCGGGACAGGGAACTGCCAATGAAAAACTGTTTTTT. Protein sequence: CASSSGQGTANEKLFF. The chain combines TRBV5-4 with TRBJ1-4; 9 bases line up with TRBD1. Germline CDR1 and CDR2: SGHNT and YYREEE (reference sequence). There are 16 residues in the CDR3. Unmatched junction bases numbered 8, after V lost 3 bases and J lost 5 bases.

This rearrangement joins TRBV3-1 (or the pseudogene TRBV3-2) to TRBJ1-6; possible D gene TRBD1, 5 bases. Germline CDR1 is LGHDT and CDR2 is YNNKEL (reference sequence). The CDR3 loop spans 17 amino acids. Trimming cost V 0 bases and J 3 bases, with 12 bases left between them. The DNA for the CDR3 is TGTGCCAGCAGCCAAGACAGGGTCGGTCTCTATAATTCACCCCTCCACTTT. Encoded protein: CASSQDRVGLYNSPLHF.

This chain uses TRBV29-1 with TRBJ2-5, with 10 bases matching TRBD2. The CDR3 extends over 14 amino acids. V trimming: 2 bases; J trimming: 4 bases; junction bases outside the gene matches: 4. CDR1 is SQVTM, CDR2 ANQGSEA, per germline. The CDR3 nucleotides are TGCAGCGTTGAAAGGCTAGCGGGGGTAGAGACCCAGTACTTC. It yields the protein CSVERLAGVETQYF.

J is TRBJ2-7 and V is TRBV5-6, with 10 bases that match TRBD2. CDR1 is SGHDT and CDR2 is YYEEEE in the germline V gene. V trimming: 4 bases; J trimming: 5 bases; junction bases outside the gene matches: 12. The CDR3 loop spans 16 amino acids. The CDR3 DNA reads as TGTGCCAGCAGCCTTCGGGTAGCGGGGGGAATCGACGAGCAGTACTTC. Its translation is CASSLRVAGGIDEQYF.

The chain links TRBV19 to TRBJ2-2; 12 nucleotides agree with TRBD2. Germline V gene lookup returns CDR1 LNHDA and CDR2 SQIVND (reference sequence). Trimming at V came to 9 bases and at J to 6 bases, leaving 8 bases not matched to a gene. This CDR3 region has 15 residues. CDR3 sequence reads: CASTTASGGAGELFF. The CDR3 nucleotides read TGTGCCAGCACTACTGCTAGCGGGGGGGCCGGGGAGCTGTTTTTT. Looking up the rest from reference TRBV19 and TRBJ2-2 gives the full variable domain: DGGITQSPKYLFRKEGQNVTLSCEQNLNHDAMYWYRQDPGQGLRLIYYSQIVNDFQKGDIAEGYSVSREKKESFPLTVTSAQKNPTAFYLCASTTASGGAGELFFGEGSRLTVL.

The rearrangement links TRBV19 to TRBJ2-6; the match to TRBD2 covers 7 bases. The CDR3 loop spans 16 amino acids. V was pared by 3 bases and J by 1 base, with 3 bases of the junction left unmatched. Germline CDR1 LNHDA, CDR2 SQIVND (reference sequence). CDR3 in amino acids: CASSIFGRSGANVLTF. Here the CDR3 DNA reads TGTGCCAGTAGTATTTTCGGGAGGTCTGGGGCCAACGTCCTGACTTTC.

The CDR3 DNA reads as TGCGCCAGCAGCGTATACAGCGGCTACGAGCAGTACTTC. As protein: CASSVYSGYEQYF. This chain connects TRBV4-1 to TRBJ2-7; possibly TRBD2 for D (5 bases). CDR1 and CDR2 (germline): MGHRA, YSYEKL. The ends were cut back, 5 bases at V and 3 bases at J, with 11 bases in the middle. The CDR3 sequence is 13 residues long.

This chain joins TRBV4-3 and TRBJ1-5, with D hard to call. Trimming took 0 bases from V and 3 from J, leaving 12 bases between them. This CDR3 has 16 amino acids. CDR1 and CDR2 (germline): LGHNA, YSLEER. In DNA form, the CDR3 reads TGCGCCAGCAGCCAAGATCTAGCAGCGCCCAATCAGCCCCAGCATTTT. Its protein is CASSQDLAAPNQPQHF.

This clone was seen only a few times. The rearrangement uses TRBV24-1 and TRBJ2-2; weak D call: TRBD1 (6 bases). CDR3 length equals 16 residues. The germline V gene encodes CDR1 KGHDR and CDR2 SFDVKD. Trimming took 5 bases from V and 4 from J, leaving 16 bases between them. This CDR3 is CATSAQLTGSTGELFF. The CDR3 DNA sequence: TGTGCCACCAGTGCGCAACTGACAGGCAGCACCGGGGAGCTGTTTTTT.

The chain couples TRBV6-2 or TRBV6-3 to TRBJ2-2, with D possibly TRBD1 on 5 matching bases. The germline CDR1 and CDR2 sequences are MNHEY and SVGEGT. CDR3 length equals 16 residues. Deletions cut 6 bases from V and 0 bases from J, with 14 bases between. This chain's CDR3 is CASSDRTGSNTGELFF. The CDR3 coding sequence is TGTGCCAGCAGCGACCGAACAGGATCGAACACCGGGGAGCTGTTTTTT.

Only one count was recorded for this clone. V usage is TRBV4-1 and J usage is TRBJ2-5, with TRBD1 matching over 10 bases. CDR1 and CDR2 (germline): MGHRA, YSYEKL. The CDR3 is made up of 16 amino acids. V lost 1 base, J lost 7 bases, and 9 bases stayed unmatched. DNA for the CDR3: TGCGCCAGCAGCCAAGGAACGGGACAGGGGTTGGTGACCCAGTACTTC. This translates into CASSQGTGQGLVTQYF.

The chain carries TRBV7-2 and TRBJ2-3, with D tentatively TRBD1 (5 bases). V was trimmed by 1 base and J by 4 bases, leaving 12 bases between them. This CDR3 has 15 amino acids. CDR1 is SGHTA, CDR2 FQGNSA, per germline. The DNA for the CDR3 is TGTGCCAGCAGCTTAGGGGTGGGGCCAGCAGATACGCAGTATTTT. Residues: CASSLGVGPADTQYF. Full variable domain (missing parts from reference TRBV7-2 and TRBJ2-3): GAGVSQSPSNKVTEKGKDVELRCDPISGHTALYWYRQSLGQGLEFLIYFQGNSAPDKSGLPSDRFSAERTGGSVSTLTIQRTQQEDSAVYLCASSLGVGPADTQYFGPGTRLTVL.

The V gene is TRBV5-6, the J gene TRBJ1-2; 9 bases are shared with TRBD1. J gave up 6 bases and V 4 bases, and 7 bases lay outside the gene matches. Germline loops: CDR1 SGHDT, CDR2 YYEEEE. This CDR3 has 14 amino acids. DNA for the CDR3: TGTGCCAGCAGCCGCCGGGACAGGGCCAATGGCTACACCTTC. It codes for CASSRRDRANGYTF.